Listed below are T cell receptor beta chains from one sample, sequenced in a study of post-analysis software for immune sequencing data. TCRdb re-called the PCR reads with MiXCR, one entry per CDR3 protein. Of about 540,000 distinct CDR3 sequences in the sample, less than 40% were seen once. Sequenced sample: blood. The origin of the receptors is a girl aged 2-17 years with multiple sclerosis. CDR3s include the opening cysteine and the closing phenylalanine or tryptophan. The order of the fields is V gene, D gene, clone size, J gene, CDR3 protein, CDR3 DNA. A D gene is named only where the DNA matches it firmly. Size values are once, few and many counts, or a class for expanded clones, and some rows have none.

v_call: TRBV12-3/TRBV12-4
d_call: .
clone_size: .
j_call: TRBJ1-2
cdr3_aa: CASSSIGEVGYTF
cdr3_nt: TGTGCCAGCAGTTCAATCGGCGAGGTCGGCTACACCTTC

v_call: TRBV6-6
d_call: TRBD1
clone_size: few
j_call: TRBJ1-2
cdr3_aa: CASSYAGGDGYTF
cdr3_nt: TGTGCCAGCAGTTACGCAGGGGGGGATGGCTACACCTTC

v_call: TRBV5-1
d_call: .
clone_size: .
j_call: TRBJ1-3
cdr3_aa: CASSSGHPPQIPGNTIYF
cdr3_nt: TGCGCCAGCAGCTCGGGACACCCGCCTCAGATACCTGGAAACACCATATATTTT

v_call: TRBV7-9
d_call: TRBD1
clone_size: .
j_call: TRBJ1-5
cdr3_aa: CASSTGTGAWGNQPQHF
cdr3_nt: TGTGCCAGCAGCACCGGTACAGGGGCATGGGGCAATCAGCCCCAGCATTTT

v_call: TRBV27
d_call: TRBD1
clone_size: few
j_call: TRBJ2-3
cdr3_aa: CASSLRQGALDTQYF
cdr3_nt: TGTGCCAGCAGTTTACGGCAGGGGGCCCTAGATACGCAGTATTTT

v_call: TRBV3-1
d_call: .
clone_size: .
j_call: TRBJ2-7
cdr3_aa: CASSHLGKPAEQYF
cdr3_nt: TGTGCCAGCAGCCATTTGGGGAAACCCGCCGAGCAGTACTTC

v_call: TRBV29-1
d_call: TRBD1
clone_size: .
j_call: TRBJ2-3
cdr3_aa: CSVLNRQGPTDTQYF
cdr3_nt: TGCAGCGTTTTGAATCGACAGGGGCCCACAGATACGCAGTATTTT

v_call: TRBV11-2
d_call: .
clone_size: few
j_call: TRBJ2-5
cdr3_aa: CASSWGSETQYF
cdr3_nt: TGTGCCAGCAGCTGGGGGTCAGAGACCCAGTACTTC

v_call: TRBV6-5
d_call: .
clone_size: .
j_call: TRBJ2-5
cdr3_aa: CASSYSSWTETQYF
cdr3_nt: TGTGCCAGCAGTTACTCTTCCTGGACAGAGACCCAGTACTTC

v_call: TRBV5-1
d_call: TRBD2
clone_size: few
j_call: TRBJ2-3
cdr3_aa: CASSFLSGGTSTDTQYF
cdr3_nt: TGCGCCAGCAGCTTCCTTAGCGGGGGGACTAGCACAGATACGCAGTATTTT

v_call: TRBV5-8
d_call: .
clone_size: few
j_call: TRBJ2-1
cdr3_aa: CAGGKGGSSYNEQFF
cdr3_nt: TGTGCCGGAGGCAAGGGTGGGAGCTCCTACAATGAGCAGTTCTTC

v_call: TRBV20-1
d_call: .
clone_size: .
j_call: TRBJ1-1
cdr3_aa: CSAKEFGTEAFF
cdr3_nt: TGCAGTGCTAAGGAGTTCGGCACTGAAGCTTTCTTT

v_call: TRBV10-1
d_call: TRBD2
clone_size: few
j_call: TRBJ2-2
cdr3_aa: CASSESRLAGLNTGELFF
cdr3_nt: TGCGCCAGCAGTGAGTCGAGACTAGCGGGGCTAAACACCGGGGAGCTGTTTTTT

v_call: TRBV20-1
d_call: TRBD2
clone_size: few
j_call: TRBJ2-1
cdr3_aa: CSAISRAGANEQFF
cdr3_nt: TGCAGTGCCATTAGCCGAGCGGGGGCCAATGAGCAGTTCTTC

v_call: TRBV25-1
d_call: TRBD1
clone_size: .
j_call: TRBJ2-7
cdr3_aa: CASSGTGGNIQYF
cdr3_nt: TGTGCCAGCAGCGGGACAGGGGGTAACATCCAGTACTTC

v_call: TRBV12-3/TRBV12-4
d_call: .
clone_size: few
j_call: TRBJ2-4
cdr3_aa: CASSLSPGILAKNIQYF
cdr3_nt: TGTGCCAGCAGTTTATCGCCAGGGATACTAGCCAAAAACATTCAGTACTTC

v_call: TRBV20-1
d_call: TRBD2
clone_size: few
j_call: TRBJ2-1
cdr3_aa: CSARLGGLAGTQEQFF
cdr3_nt: TGCAGTGCTCGTCTTGGTGGACTAGCGGGGACCCAAGAGCAGTTCTTC

v_call: TRBV5-1
d_call: .
clone_size: few
j_call: TRBJ2-1
cdr3_aa: CASSLGVPPNNEQFF
cdr3_nt: TGCGCCAGCAGCTTGGGTGTTCCTCCAAACAATGAGCAGTTCTTC

v_call: TRBV29-1
d_call: .
clone_size: .
j_call: TRBJ2-7
cdr3_aa: CSACEGPYEQYF
cdr3_nt: TGCAGCGCATGCGAGGGGCCCTACGAGCAGTACTTC

v_call: TRBV7-9
d_call: TRBD1
clone_size: .
j_call: TRBJ2-7
cdr3_aa: CASSSMGQVVNSYEQYF
cdr3_nt: TGTGCCAGCAGCTCGATGGGACAGGTAGTAAATTCCTACGAGCAGTACTTC